This entry lists 8 T cell receptor beta chains sequenced from one sample in a study of T-cell reconstitution after alpha-beta-depleted transplantation in children. Unique molecular identifiers featured in how the TCRbeta library was prepared. TCRdb re-called the PCR reads through MiXCR, storing one row per CDR3 protein. Of almost 500,000 distinct CDR3 sequences in the sample, about 10% are singletons; the top ten hold around 2.2%. The material was PBMCs, obtained before TCRalphabeta/CD19-depleted stem cell transplant. Receptor source: a child aged 2 to 10 with inherited bone marrow failure, due to receive a stem cell transplant.

At least ten counts were recorded for this clonotype. This sequence joins TRBV4-2 and TRBJ1-2; D gene ambiguous. The V gene lost 1 base and the J gene lost 4 bases, with 4 bases spanning the gap. In germline, CDR1 is LGHNA, CDR2 YNFKEQ. This CDR3 is 12 amino acids long. This CDR3 is CASSQGTYGYTF. The CDR3 DNA reads as TGTGCCAGCAGCCAAGGGACCTATGGCTACACCTTC.

This clonotype was detected ten times or more. The chain joins TRBV7-9 to TRBJ1-5; D possibly corresponds to TRBD1 (5 bases). CDR1 SEHNR and CDR2 FQNEAQ come from the germline V gene (reference sequence). CDR3 size: 15 residues. V shed 3 bases and J shed 4 bases, with 13 bases lying between them. The CDR3 is CASSFLGGVNQPQHF. CDR3 bases: TGTGCCAGCAGCTTCCTCGGGGGGGTAAATCAGCCCCAGCATTTT.

In this sample, this clonotype turned up many times. The chain carries TRBV27 and TRBJ2-5; D could derive from TRBD1 or TRBD2 (6 bases each). The CDR3 is 14 amino acids. V gave up 3 bases and J gave up 5 bases, with 13 bases separating them. The V gene's germline CDR1 is MNHEY and CDR2 SMNVEV (reference sequence). CDR3 coding DNA: TGTGCCAGCAGTTTTAACACAGGGAGGGAGACCCAGTACTTC. It translates to CASSFNTGRETQYF.

This clonotype showed up just a few times. This chain connects TRBV7-9 to TRBJ2-5; 10 bases are a match to TRBD2. CDR3 length: 15 residues. Germline lookup yields CDR1 SEHNR and CDR2 FQNEAQ (reference sequence). The V and J ends lost 5 bases and 2 bases, in that order; junction bases with no gene match: 5. The CDR3 region is CASSPGTSEQETQYF. CDR3 nucleotides: TGTGCCAGCAGCCCCGGGACTAGCGAACAAGAGACCCAGTACTTC.

This clonotype was observed at least ten times. V gene TRBV5-1 combines with J gene TRBJ2-1, with 9 bases aligning to TRBD1. The CDR3 length is 15 residues. Per the germline V gene, CDR1 is SGHRS and CDR2 is YFSETQ. V was pared by 4 bases and J by 7 bases, with 9 bases of the junction left unmatched. CDR3 protein: CASSISGTGTNEQFF. CDR3 nucleotide sequence: TGCGCCAGCAGCATCTCCGGGACAGGGACGAATGAGCAGTTCTTC.

The CDR3 DNA sequence: TGCGCCAGCAGCCAAGATCTTCTTGTGAGCTCTGGGGCCAACGTCCTGACTTTC. This sequence encodes CASSQDLLVSSGANVLTF. This sequence joins TRBV4-3 and TRBJ2-6, with unresolved D. Trimming took 0 bases from V and 0 from J, leaving 12 bases between them. Germline V lookup: CDR1 LGHNA, CDR2 YSLEER. The CDR3 runs 18 residues.

This clonotype was observed at least ten times. The chain is built from TRBV27 and TRBJ1-6, with TRBD1 as a possible D gene (5 bases). Germline V gene sequence: CDR1 MNHEY, CDR2 SMNVEV (reference sequence). The CDR3 consists of 15 residues. V gave up 1 base and J gave up 8 bases, with 12 bases separating them. The DNA of the CDR3 is TGTGCCAGCAGTTTATTGGCCAGGGCGGATTCACCCCTCCACTTT. The encoded protein is CASSLLARADSPLHF.

In its sample, this clonotype was seen many times. The CDR3 spells CASSQDRTERGYTF. In DNA, the CDR3 is TGCGCCAGCAGCCAAGACCGAACGGAGCGGGGCTACACCTTC. The chain couples TRBV4-3 to TRBJ1-2; D call uncertain. Germline V gene lookup returns CDR1 LGHNA and CDR2 YSLEER. CDR3 length: 14 amino acids. Trimming left V 0 bases short and J 8 bases short, with 13 bases between.